The next 16 T cell receptor beta chains were all read from a single sample in a study of blood T cell repertoires in COVID-19. Clones were read by immunoSEQ multiplex PCR, and TCRdb kept only the in-frame ones, dropping some. The table lists over 300,000 clones, 87% of them singletons. Sequencing input: PBMCs or T cells enriched from blood (not recorded which). These TCRs come from a woman in her 30s who had recovered from COVID-19.

The J gene is TRBJ1-6, the V gene TRBV29-1; D uncertain. Germline-derived CDR1 and CDR2 are SQVTM and ANQGSEA. The V gene lost 4 bases and the J gene lost 9 bases, with 16 bases spanning the gap. The CDR3 runs to 14 residues. CDR3 in DNA: TGCAGCGTTGCTTTGGAGGGAACCGGTTCACCCCTCCACTTT. Translated: CSVALEGTGSPLHF. Filled out from reference TRBV29-1 and TRBJ1-6, the complete variable domain reads SAVISQKPSRDICQRGTSLTIQCQVDSQVTMMFWYRQQPGQSLTLIATANQGSEATYESGFVIDKFPISRPNLTFSTLTVSNMSPEDSSIYLCSVALEGTGSPLHFGNGTRLTVT.

The chain joins TRBV10-2 to TRBJ1-1, with D perhaps matching TRBD1 (6 bases). Germline CDR1 reads WSHSY; CDR2 reads SAAADI. The CDR3 runs 12 residues. The V gene lost 10 bases and the J gene lost 3 bases, with 12 bases spanning the gap. CDR3 amino acids: CATSGVDTEAFF. CDR3 nucleotide sequence: TGCGCCACCTCAGGGGTGGACACTGAAGCTTTCTTT.

The chain carries TRBV6-1 and TRBJ1-1, with TRBD1 matching over 10 bases. V gave up 3 bases and J gave up 1 base; unmatched junction bases: 11. Germline V CDR1 and CDR2: MNHNS, SASEGT. This CDR3 has 18 residues. This chain's CDR3 is CASSEMTGGLFWNTEAFF. The DNA of the CDR3 is TGTGCCAGCAGTGAGATGACAGGGGGCTTGTTCTGGAACACTGAAGCTTTCTTT.

DNA of the CDR3: TGTGCCAGTAGTATTGCGGCACCGCGAACTAATGAAAAACTGTTTTTT. This sequence encodes CASSIAAPRTNEKLFF. This chain links TRBV19 with TRBJ1-4; D unresolved. Germline V gene lookup returns CDR1 LNHDA and CDR2 SQIVND (reference sequence). The CDR3 covers 16 residues. V was pared by 3 bases and J by 1 base, with 12 bases between.

J is TRBJ1-2 and V is TRBV9; D possibly corresponds to TRBD1 (6 bases). The CDR3 runs to 13 residues. CDR1 is SGDLS, CDR2 YYNGEE, per germline. V lost 6 bases to trimming and J lost 4 bases, with 13 bases between them. Written as DNA, the CDR3 is TGTGCCAGCACCCGGGGGGCAGGCTATGGCTACACCTTC. Amino acid sequence: CASTRGAGYGYTF.

The chain joins TRBV23-1 to TRBJ1-5; the D gene is possibly TRBD1 (5 bases). TRBV23-1 is an ORF, and what it does is uncertain. V was clipped by 10 bases and J by 0 bases, with 13 bases between them. CDR3 size: 14 residues. CDR3 bases: TGCGCCACAGACAGCGAACATAGCAATCAGCCCCAGCATTTT. As protein: CATDSEHSNQPQHF.

The chain joins TRBV4-2 to TRBJ1-3; D gene unclear. The length of the CDR3 is 17 residues. Germline V gene lookup returns CDR1 LGHNA and CDR2 YNFKEQ. Trimming removed 0 bases at V and 0 bases at J, with 12 bases between. In DNA form, the CDR3 reads TGTGCCAGCAGCCAAGATCCCGGCGGAAGCTCTGGAAACACCATATATTTT. Protein: CASSQDPGGSSGNTIYF.

This chain joins TRBV30 and TRBJ2-2; D is unclear. This CDR3 is 13 amino acids long. V was pared by 4 bases and J by 1 base, with 7 bases between. Germline V gives CDR1 GTSNPN, CDR2 SVGIG (reference sequence). CDR3 DNA: TGTGCCTGGAACGGCGGGAACACCGGGGAGCTGTTTTTT. Translation: CAWNGGNTGELFF.

The chain uses TRBV27 and TRBJ2-7; 15 bases fit TRBD2. The CDR3 runs 18 residues. Per germline, CDR1 MNHEY and CDR2 SMNVEV (reference sequence). V was clipped by 6 bases and J by 1 base; unmatched bases: 10. The CDR3, as DNA: TGTGCCAGCAGACCCCCGGGACTAGCGGGGGGCCTTTCCTACGAGCAGTACTTC. This translates into CASRPPGLAGGLSYEQYF.

This clone was observed a few times. This rearrangement joins TRBV7-9 to TRBJ1-2; D gene uncertain. Germline CDR1 reads SEHNR; CDR2 reads FQNEAQ (reference sequence). Trimming took 1 base from V and 6 from J, leaving 15 bases between them. The CDR3 totals 15 residues. The CDR3: CASSLVETRAHGYTF. CDR3 DNA: TGTGCCAGCAGCTTAGTGGAGACGCGTGCTCATGGCTACACCTTC.

This chain connects TRBV5-1 to TRBJ1-1; D is perhaps TRBD1 (6 bases). Germline V gene lookup returns CDR1 SGHRS and CDR2 YFSETQ. The CDR3 contains 16 residues. V was pared by 4 bases and J by 4 bases, with 20 bases between. CDR3 residues: CASSPWGEGESTEAFF. The CDR3 DNA is TGCGCCAGCAGCCCCTGGGGGGAGGGGGAAAGCACTGAAGCTTTCTTT.

This chain uses TRBV5-6 with TRBJ2-3; weak D call: TRBD2 (5 bases). Trimming took 4 bases from V and 0 from J, leaving 12 bases between them. Germline CDR1 and CDR2: SGHDT and YYEEEE. The CDR3 is made up of 15 amino acids. The CDR3 spells CASSTLDPSTDTQYF. The CDR3 nucleotides are TGTGCCAGCAGCACACTAGACCCTAGCACAGATACGCAGTATTTT.

In this sample, this clone turned up once. The chain employs TRBV3-1 (or the pseudogene TRBV3-2) and TRBJ1-2, with no clear D. The V end lost 0 bases, the J end lost 8 bases, and 16 bases lay between the germline ends. Germline assignment: CDR1 LGHDT and CDR2 YNNKEL (reference sequence). There are 15 residues in the CDR3. Written as DNA, the CDR3 is TGTGCCAGCAGCCAAGATCGGGTCAAAACTTGGGGCTACACCTTC. This encodes CASSQDRVKTWGYTF.

This clone was recorded at least ten times. V is TRBV6-5 and J is TRBJ1-1; 11 bases are shared with TRBD1. After removal of 6 bases from V and 4 bases from J, the junction contained 4 bases not matched to a gene. The CDR3 runs 14 residues. The germline V gene has CDR1 MNHEY and CDR2 SVGAGI. The CDR3 nucleotides read TGTGCCAGCAGCTTAGGGACAGGGGGCACTGAAGCTTTCTTT. It encodes CASSLGTGGTEAFF.

The V call is TRBV6-1, the J call TRBJ2-7; the D is unclear. This CDR3 has 12 residues. Germline V gene lookup returns CDR1 MNHNS and CDR2 SASEGT. V lost 0 bases to trimming and J lost 3 bases, with 3 bases between them. The CDR3 loop reads CASSEARYEQYF. In DNA, the CDR3 is TGTGCCAGCAGTGAAGCCCGCTACGAGCAGTACTTC.

This clone was seen a few times. The rearrangement joins TRBV6-6 to TRBJ1-4, with 8 bases identical to TRBD1. V dropped 9 bases and J dropped 4; count of bases not matched to a gene: 10. The CDR3 extends over 15 amino acids. The V gene's germline CDR1 is MNHNY and CDR2 SVGAGI (reference sequence). The chain's CDR3 is CASKPGQGLNEKLFF. The CDR3 DNA reads TGTGCCAGTAAGCCTGGACAGGGTCTTAATGAAAAACTGTTTTTT.